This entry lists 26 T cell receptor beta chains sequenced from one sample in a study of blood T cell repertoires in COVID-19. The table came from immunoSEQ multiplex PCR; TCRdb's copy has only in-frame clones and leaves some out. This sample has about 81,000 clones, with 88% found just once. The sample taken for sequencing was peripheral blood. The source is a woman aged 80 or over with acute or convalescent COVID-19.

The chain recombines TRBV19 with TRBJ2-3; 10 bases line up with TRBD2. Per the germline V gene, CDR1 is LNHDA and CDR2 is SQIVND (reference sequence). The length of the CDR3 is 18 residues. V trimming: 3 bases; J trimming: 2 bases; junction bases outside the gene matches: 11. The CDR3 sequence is CASSIPLAGTSATDTQYF. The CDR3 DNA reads TGTGCCAGTAGTATCCCTCTCGCCGGGACTAGCGCCACAGATACGCAGTATTTT.

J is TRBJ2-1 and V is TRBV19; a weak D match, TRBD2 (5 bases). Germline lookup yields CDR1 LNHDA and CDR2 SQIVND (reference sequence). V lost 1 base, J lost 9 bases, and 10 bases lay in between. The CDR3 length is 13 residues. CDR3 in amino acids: CASSIGLAFEQFF. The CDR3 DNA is TGTGCCAGTAGTATAGGGCTAGCTTTTGAGCAGTTCTTC.

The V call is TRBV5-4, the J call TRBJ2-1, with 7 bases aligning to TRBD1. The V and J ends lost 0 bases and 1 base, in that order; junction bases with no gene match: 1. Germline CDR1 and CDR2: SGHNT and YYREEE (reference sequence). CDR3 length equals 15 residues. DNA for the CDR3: TGTGCCAGCAGCTTGGGACAGGGTTCCTACAATGAGCAGTTCTTC. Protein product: CASSLGQGSYNEQFF.

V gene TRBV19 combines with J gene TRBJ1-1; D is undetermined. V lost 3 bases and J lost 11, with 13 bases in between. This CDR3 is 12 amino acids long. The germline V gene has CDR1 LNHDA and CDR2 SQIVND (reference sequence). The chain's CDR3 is CASSMLAGRAFF. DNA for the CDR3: TGTGCCAGTAGTATGTTGGCGGGGAGGGCTTTCTTT.

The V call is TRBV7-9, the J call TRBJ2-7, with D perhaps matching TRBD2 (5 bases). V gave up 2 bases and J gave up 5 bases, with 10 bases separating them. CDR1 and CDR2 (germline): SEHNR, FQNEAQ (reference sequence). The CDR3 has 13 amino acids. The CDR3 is CASSLSGRDEQYF. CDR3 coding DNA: TGTGCCAGCAGCTTATCCGGGCGGGACGAGCAGTACTTC.

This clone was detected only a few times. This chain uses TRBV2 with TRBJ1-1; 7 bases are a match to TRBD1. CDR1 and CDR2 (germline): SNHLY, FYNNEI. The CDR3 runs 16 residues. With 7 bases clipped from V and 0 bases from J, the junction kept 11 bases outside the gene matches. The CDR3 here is CASIRSRTGVNTEAFF. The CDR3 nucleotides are TGTGCCAGCATTAGATCCCGAACAGGGGTGAACACTGAAGCTTTCTTT.

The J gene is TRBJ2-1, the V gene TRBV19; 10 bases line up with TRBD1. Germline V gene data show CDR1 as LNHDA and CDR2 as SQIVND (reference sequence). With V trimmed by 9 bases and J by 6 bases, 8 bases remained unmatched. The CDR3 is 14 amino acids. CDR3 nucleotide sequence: TGTGCCAGCCGGCGACAGGGGGCGAGCAATGAGCAGTTCTTC. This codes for CASRRQGASNEQFF.

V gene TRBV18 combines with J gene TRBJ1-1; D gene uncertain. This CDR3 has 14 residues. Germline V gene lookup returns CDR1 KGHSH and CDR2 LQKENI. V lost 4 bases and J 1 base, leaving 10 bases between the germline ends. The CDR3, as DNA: TGTGCCAGCTCACGGGAGTCTGGGAACACTGAAGCTTTCTTT. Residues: CASSRESGNTEAFF.

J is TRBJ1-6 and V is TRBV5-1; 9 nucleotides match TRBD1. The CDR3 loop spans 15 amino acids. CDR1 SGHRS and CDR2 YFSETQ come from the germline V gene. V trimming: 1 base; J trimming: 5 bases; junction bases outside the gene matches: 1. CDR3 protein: CASSLRDRDNSPLHF. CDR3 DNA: TGCGCCAGCAGCTTGAGGGACAGGGATAATTCACCCCTCCACTTT. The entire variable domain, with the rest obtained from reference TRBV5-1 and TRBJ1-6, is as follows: KAGVTQTPRYLIKTRGQQVTLSCSPISGHRSVSWYQQTPGQGLQFLFEYFSETQRNKGNFPGRFSGRQFSNSRSEMNVSTLELGDSALYLCASSLRDRDNSPLHFGNGTRLTVT.

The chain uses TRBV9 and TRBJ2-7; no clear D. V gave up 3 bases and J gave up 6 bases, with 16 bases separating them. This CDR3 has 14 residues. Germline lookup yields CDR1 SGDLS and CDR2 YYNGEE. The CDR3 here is CASSAHVPSSEQYF. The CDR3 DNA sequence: TGTGCCAGCAGCGCCCATGTCCCTAGTAGCGAGCAGTACTTC.

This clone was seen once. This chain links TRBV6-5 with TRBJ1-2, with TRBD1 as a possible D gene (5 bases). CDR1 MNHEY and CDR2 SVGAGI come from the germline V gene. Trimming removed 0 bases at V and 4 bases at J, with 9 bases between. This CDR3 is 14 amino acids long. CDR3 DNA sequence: TGTGCCAGCAGTTACTCGGAGGGGCTCTATGGCTACACCTTC. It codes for CASSYSEGLYGYTF.

The CDR3 bases are TGTGCTAGTGGTTTCCAAACCGGGACAGGGGAGAACACTGAAGCTTTCTTT. As protein: CASGFQTGTGENTEAFF. V gene TRBV12-5 combines with J gene TRBJ1-1; 10 bases align to TRBD1. CDR1 and CDR2 from the germline V gene are LGHNT and FRNRAP. V lost 3 bases to trimming and J lost 1 base; unmatched junction nucleotides: 8. CDR3 size: 17 residues.

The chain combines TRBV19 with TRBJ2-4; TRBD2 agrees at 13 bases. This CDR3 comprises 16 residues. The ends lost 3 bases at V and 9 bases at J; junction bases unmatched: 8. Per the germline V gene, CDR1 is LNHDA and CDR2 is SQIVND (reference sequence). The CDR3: CASSMRTSGSSSIQYF. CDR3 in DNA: TGTGCCAGTAGTATGCGGACTAGCGGGAGCAGTAGCATTCAGTACTTC.

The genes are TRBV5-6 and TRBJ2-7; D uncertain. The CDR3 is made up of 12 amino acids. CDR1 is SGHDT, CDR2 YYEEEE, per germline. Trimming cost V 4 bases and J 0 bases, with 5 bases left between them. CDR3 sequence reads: CASSQDSYEQYF. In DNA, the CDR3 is TGTGCCAGCAGCCAGGACTCCTACGAGCAGTACTTC.

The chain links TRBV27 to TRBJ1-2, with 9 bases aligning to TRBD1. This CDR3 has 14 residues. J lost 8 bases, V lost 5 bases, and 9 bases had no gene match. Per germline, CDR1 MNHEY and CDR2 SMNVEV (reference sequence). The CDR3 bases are TGTGCCAGCAGTGATCGGACAGGGGCGGGAGGCTACACCTTC. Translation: CASSDRTGAGGYTF.

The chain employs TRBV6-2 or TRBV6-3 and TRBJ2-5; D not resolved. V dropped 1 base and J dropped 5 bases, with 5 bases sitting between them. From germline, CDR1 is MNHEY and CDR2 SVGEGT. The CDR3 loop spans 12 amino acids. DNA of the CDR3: TGTGCCAGCAGTTACTACGGGGAGACCCAGTACTTC. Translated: CASSYYGETQYF.

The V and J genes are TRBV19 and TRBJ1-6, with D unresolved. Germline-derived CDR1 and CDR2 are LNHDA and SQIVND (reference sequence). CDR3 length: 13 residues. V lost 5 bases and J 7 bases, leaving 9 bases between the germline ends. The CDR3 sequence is CASSLRANSPLHF. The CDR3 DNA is TGTGCCAGTAGTTTGAGGGCAAATTCACCCCTCCACTTT. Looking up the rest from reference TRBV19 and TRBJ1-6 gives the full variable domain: DGGITQSPKYLFRKEGQNVTLSCEQNLNHDAMYWYRQDPGQGLRLIYYSQIVNDFQKGDIAEGYSVSREKKESFPLTVTSAQKNPTAFYLCASSLRANSPLHFGNGTRLTVT.

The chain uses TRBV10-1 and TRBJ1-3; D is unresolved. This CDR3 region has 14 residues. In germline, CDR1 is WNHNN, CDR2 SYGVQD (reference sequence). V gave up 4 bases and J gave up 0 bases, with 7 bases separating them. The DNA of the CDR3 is TGCGCCAGCAGTGCCGGGAGCTCTGGAAACACCATATATTTT. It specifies CASSAGSSGNTIYF.

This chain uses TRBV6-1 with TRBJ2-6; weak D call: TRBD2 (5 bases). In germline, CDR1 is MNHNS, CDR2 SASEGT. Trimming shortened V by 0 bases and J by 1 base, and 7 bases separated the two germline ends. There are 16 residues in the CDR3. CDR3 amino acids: CASSEARRSGANVLTF. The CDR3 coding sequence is TGTGCCAGCAGTGAAGCGAGGAGGTCTGGGGCCAACGTCCTGACTTTC.

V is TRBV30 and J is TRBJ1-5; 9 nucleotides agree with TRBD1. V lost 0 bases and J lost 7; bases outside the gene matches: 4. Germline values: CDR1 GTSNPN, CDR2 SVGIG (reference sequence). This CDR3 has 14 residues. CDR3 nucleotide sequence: TGTGCCTGGAGTGTAGGGGACAGGGCACAGCCCCAGCATTTT. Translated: CAWSVGDRAQPQHF.

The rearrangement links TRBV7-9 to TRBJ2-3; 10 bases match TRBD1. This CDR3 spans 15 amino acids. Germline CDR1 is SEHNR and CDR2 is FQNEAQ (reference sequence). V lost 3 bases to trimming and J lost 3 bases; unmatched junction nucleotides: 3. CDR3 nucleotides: TGTGCCAGCAGCTTGGGGACAGGGGTGACAGATACGCAGTATTTT. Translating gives CASSLGTGVTDTQYF.

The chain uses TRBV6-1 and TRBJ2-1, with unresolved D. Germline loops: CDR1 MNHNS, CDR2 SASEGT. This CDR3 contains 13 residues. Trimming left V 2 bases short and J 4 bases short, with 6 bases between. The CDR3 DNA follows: TGTGCCAGCAGTGAAAACAGATACAATGAGCAGTTCTTC. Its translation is CASSENRYNEQFF.

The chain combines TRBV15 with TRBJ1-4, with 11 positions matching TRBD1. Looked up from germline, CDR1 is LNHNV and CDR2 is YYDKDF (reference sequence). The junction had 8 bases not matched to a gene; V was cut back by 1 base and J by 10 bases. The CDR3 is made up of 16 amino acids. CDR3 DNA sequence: TGTGCCACCAGCAGAGCTCAAGGACAGGGGGCCGGAAAACTGTTTTTT. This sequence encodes CATSRAQGQGAGKLFF.

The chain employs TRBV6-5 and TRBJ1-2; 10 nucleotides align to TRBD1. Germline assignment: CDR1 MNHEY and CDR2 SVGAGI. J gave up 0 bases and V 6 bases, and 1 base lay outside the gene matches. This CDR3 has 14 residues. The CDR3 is CASRGTGANYGYTF. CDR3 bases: TGTGCCAGCAGGGGGACAGGGGCTAACTATGGCTACACCTTC.

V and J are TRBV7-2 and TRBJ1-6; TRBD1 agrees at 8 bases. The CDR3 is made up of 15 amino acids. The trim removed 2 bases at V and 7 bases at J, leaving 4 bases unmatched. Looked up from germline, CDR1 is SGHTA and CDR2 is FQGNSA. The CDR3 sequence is CASSLQWDRNSPLHF. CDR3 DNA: TGTGCCAGCAGCTTACAGTGGGACAGGAATTCACCCCTCCACTTT.

CDR3 protein: CASSSDSYTEAFF. For the CDR3, the DNA is TGTGCCAGCAGCTCTGACAGTTACACTGAAGCTTTCTTT. J is TRBJ1-1 and V is TRBV5-4, with D maybe TRBD1 (5 bases). The CDR3 is 13 amino acids. V was pared by 3 bases and J by 3 bases, with 9 bases between. Germline CDR1 is SGHNT and CDR2 is YYREEE (reference sequence). Full variable domain (rest looked up from reference TRBV5-4 and TRBJ1-1): ETGVTQSPTHLIKTRGQQVTLRCSSQSGHNTVSWYQQALGQGPQFIFQYYREEENGRGNFPPRFSGLQFPNYSSELNVNALELDDSALYLCASSSDSYTEAFFGQGTRLTVV.